Following are 15 T cell receptor beta chains from one sample sequenced in a study of beta chain features in type 1 diabetes. The study, taken as a whole, reports: Type 1 diabetes patients had moderately but significantly shorter TCRB CDR3s in all four CD4+ subsets.

Their specific antigens are unknown. Every bit of the isolated RNA underwent reverse transcription, so sequencing read expressed TCRB transcripts. Only in-frame clones appear in the TCRdb table, and some are missing; sequencing was by immunoSEQ multiplex PCR. The sample lists 300,000 to 350,000 clones; around 9.7% were seen once. Sequences were obtained from central memory CD4+ T cells from blood. The receptors shown here come from a man younger than 45 with type 1 diabetes.

This clone was seen more than once but under ten times. The gene calls are TRBV2 and TRBJ1-5, with D possibly TRBD1 on 5 matching bases. Germline CDR1 and CDR2: SNHLY and FYNNEI. The CDR3 runs 14 residues. Trimming took off 1 base at V and 7 bases at J, with 11 bases between the two ends. The CDR3 nucleotides read TGTGCCAGCAGTGAAGAGCCAGGGAGGCAGCCCCAGCATTTT. Its translation is CASSEEPGRQPQHF.

The gene calls are TRBV5-1 and TRBJ2-3, with 8 bases that match TRBD1. Germline CDR1 SGHRS, CDR2 YFSETQ. The V and J ends lost 0 bases and 2 bases, in that order; junction bases with no gene match: 5. The CDR3 covers 16 residues. The CDR3 protein is CASSLAPTGATDTQYF. The CDR3 DNA reads TGCGCCAGCAGCTTGGCCCCGACAGGGGCCACAGATACGCAGTATTTT.

This chain joins TRBV7-2 and TRBJ2-3; possible D gene TRBD1, 7 bases. Looked up from germline, CDR1 is SGHTA and CDR2 is FQGNSA. The CDR3 extends over 16 amino acids. The V gene lost 6 bases and the J gene lost 2 bases, with 18 bases spanning the gap. The CDR3 coding sequence is TGTGCCAGCAGTCGAGTAGGAGGGGGCGTCACAGATACGCAGTATTTT. This encodes CASSRVGGGVTDTQYF.

This clone was observed a handful of times. V usage is TRBV25-1 and J usage is TRBJ2-6; no reliable D call. The CDR3 is 14 amino acids. The germline CDR1 and CDR2 sequences are MGHDK and SYGVNS. V was clipped by 3 bases and J by 2 bases, with 5 bases between them. CDR3 coding DNA: TGTGCCAGCAGTGAGCATACTGGGGCCAACGTCCTGACTTTC. Translating gives CASSEHTGANVLTF.

This clone was observed a few times. The rearrangement links TRBV7-9 to TRBJ2-1; TRBD1 aligns across 8 bases. With 9 bases clipped from V and 2 bases from J, the junction kept 9 bases outside the gene matches. CDR3 length equals 15 residues. Germline V gene data show CDR1 as SEHNR and CDR2 as FQNEAQ (reference sequence). The CDR3 reads CASRQPQGAYNEQFF. CDR3 nucleotide sequence: TGTGCCAGTCGTCAACCACAGGGGGCCTACAATGAGCAGTTCTTC.

This rearrangement joins TRBV6-6 to TRBJ2-7, with D tentatively TRBD1 (7 bases). CDR3 length: 15 amino acids. Per germline, CDR1 MNHNY and CDR2 SVGAGI (reference sequence). The V end was cut by 5 bases, the J end by 3 bases, with 17 bases between. CDR3 amino acids: CASSPVGGQFYEQYF. In DNA form, the CDR3 reads TGTGCCAGCAGTCCCGTCGGGGGACAGTTCTACGAGCAGTACTTC.

This clone was counted a few times. This sequence joins TRBV6-1 and TRBJ2-7; D unresolved. The CDR3 runs 11 residues. Per the germline V gene, CDR1 is MNHNS and CDR2 is SASEGT. Trimming pared 6 bases from V and 3 bases from J, leaving 6 bases between. The CDR3 spells CASSGNYEQYF. CDR3 sequence (DNA): TGTGCCAGCAGCGGCAACTACGAGCAGTACTTC.

The chain uses TRBV6-5 and TRBJ1-6; D uncertain. Germline V gene lookup returns CDR1 MNHEY and CDR2 SVGAGI. The CDR3 contains 12 residues. Between the trimmed V and J ends, which lost 6 bases and 10 bases, there was a span of 10 bases. CDR3 DNA sequence: TGTGCCAGCAGACTACTCGACTCACCCCTCCACTTT. Translation gives CASRLLDSPLHF.

The rearrangement uses TRBV6-5 and TRBJ2-1; 8 positions agree with TRBD1. CDR1 MNHEY and CDR2 SVGAGI come from the germline V gene. V was pared by 6 bases and J by 7 bases, with 8 bases of the junction left unmatched. The CDR3 sequence is 14 residues long. The CDR3 sequence is CASRADRVRNEQFF. CDR3 in DNA: TGTGCCAGCAGAGCGGACAGGGTCCGAAATGAGCAGTTCTTC.

This clone has more than one count but fewer than ten. This chain connects TRBV18 to TRBJ2-7; tentatively, D is TRBD1 or TRBD2 (5 bases each). The germline V and J ends were trimmed by 6 bases and 2 bases, with 14 bases remaining between them. This CDR3 has 14 amino acids. Germline CDR1 is KGHSH and CDR2 is LQKENI. The CDR3 bases are TGTGCCAGCTCGAGAGGGGCCGGGCCCTACGAGCAGTACTTC. This sequence encodes CASSRGAGPYEQYF.

In this sample, this clone turned up a few times. The chain recombines TRBV7-2 with TRBJ2-1; 12 nucleotides agree with TRBD2. This CDR3 has 19 residues. Germline CDR1 reads SGHTA; CDR2 reads FQGNSA. Trimming cost V 2 bases and J 0 bases; bases outside gene matches: 8. This CDR3 reads CASSLLTSGGVSSYNEQFF. The CDR3 DNA sequence: TGTGCCAGCAGCTTATTGACTAGCGGGGGCGTCAGCTCCTACAATGAGCAGTTCTTC.

The genes are TRBV29-1 and TRBJ1-2; D not certain. The CDR3 spans 12 residues. V was pared by 6 bases and J by 5 bases, with 13 bases between. Germline CDR1 is SQVTM and CDR2 is ANQGSEA. CDR3 sequence: CSVTEGYYGYTF. The DNA of the CDR3 is TGCAGCGTGACGGAGGGATATTATGGCTACACCTTC.

This clone was found a few times. The V gene is TRBV9, the J gene TRBJ1-6, with 9 nucleotides matching TRBD1. The V gene's germline CDR1 is SGDLS and CDR2 YYNGEE. The CDR3 runs to 15 residues. J lost 9 bases, V lost 0 bases, and 4 bases had no gene match. The DNA of the CDR3 is TGTGCCAGCAGCGTAGATGGGACAGGGTCTTCACCCCTCCACTTT. Its protein is CASSVDGTGSSPLHF. Based on the CDR3 plus reference TRBV9 and TRBJ1-6, the full variable domain is DSGVTQTPKHLITATGQRVTLRCSPRSGDLSVYWYQQSLDQGLQFLIQYYNGEERAKGNILERFSAQQFPDLHSELNLSSLELGDSALYFCASSVDGTGSSPLHFGNGTRLTVT.

This clone was observed a handful of times. The chain recombines TRBV5-1 with TRBJ2-5; possible D gene TRBD1, 6 bases. The germline CDR1 and CDR2 sequences are SGHRS and YFSETQ. This CDR3 comprises 14 residues. The V end lost 4 bases, the J end lost 1 base, and 11 bases lay between the germline ends. The CDR3 bases are TGCGCCAGCAGCGTATACAGGGCCCAAGAGACCCAGTACTTC. It specifies CASSVYRAQETQYF. The entire variable domain, with the rest obtained from reference TRBV5-1 and TRBJ2-5, is as follows: KAGVTQTPRYLIKTRGQQVTLSCSPISGHRSVSWYQQTPGQGLQFLFEYFSETQRNKGNFPGRFSGRQFSNSRSEMNVSTLELGDSALYLCASSVYRAQETQYFGPGTRLLVL.

This clone was observed a few times. The chain links TRBV29-1 to TRBJ2-3; a possible D gene is TRBD2 (6 bases). The CDR3 covers 15 residues. Germline V gives CDR1 SQVTM, CDR2 ANQGSEA. V was trimmed by 0 bases and J by 0 bases, leaving 10 bases between them. The CDR3 coding sequence is TGCAGCGTTGAAGATGGGCGGGGTAGCACAGATACGCAGTATTTT. Translation: CSVEDGRGSTDTQYF.